The rows below give T cell receptor beta chains drawn from one sample of a study of Ad26.COV2.S vaccination and SARS-CoV-2 variants. Generated by immunoSEQ multiplex PCR, the TCRdb table keeps only in-frame clones and is missing some. The sample holds around 94,000 clones, around 81% seen once. The sequencing here drew on peripheral blood, taken after recovery from COVID-19. These receptors were obtained from a human donor who had recovered from COVID-19. The CDR3 runs from the conserved cysteine through the conserved F or W. Each record gives: V gene, clone size, J gene, D gene, CDR3 DNA, CDR3 protein. D genes are given only for firm matches. Only some rows state a clone size, as once, few, many or a class for expanded clones.

TRBV5-6	NA	TRBJ1-1	TRBD1	TGTGCCAGCAGTTTAGACAGGGGGCCGGGCACTGAAGCTTTCTTT	CASSLDRGPGTEAFF
TRBV4-1	NA	TRBJ2-7	NA	TGCGCCAGCAGCCAAGGGGCATCCTACGAGCAGTACTTC	CASSQGASYEQYF
TRBV30	NA	TRBJ2-1	NA	TGTGCCTGGAGTGTAAACAGGGTCAATGAGCAGTTCTTC	CAWSVNRVNEQFF
TRBV15	NA	TRBJ1-6	TRBD1	TGTGCCACCAGCAGAAGGAGACTTCCTCCGGGACAGGGGGCAACTTCACCCCTCCACTTT	CATSRRRLPPGQGATSPLHF
TRBV6-1	NA	TRBJ1-5	NA	TGTGCCAGCAGTGCAGGGCTTAGGACTTACGCTAATCAGCCCCAGCATTTT	CASSAGLRTYANQPQHF
TRBV7-9	NA	TRBJ1-6	NA	TGTGCCACCATAAAGGTGGGCCCCAATTCACCCCTCCACTTT	CATIKVGPNSPLHF
TRBV10-1	NA	TRBJ2-3	NA	TGCGCCACCTCCCCGGGGGGCACAGATACGCAGTATTTT	CATSPGGTDTQYF
TRBV28	once	TRBJ2-1	NA	TGTGCCAGCAGTTTATATTGGGGTAAGGGTTACGCGGGCAATGAGCAGTTCTTC	CASSLYWGKGYAGNEQFF
TRBV12-3/TRBV12-4	NA	TRBJ1-2	NA	TGTGCCAGCAGTTTAGCGTACGCGGGTTACACCTTC	CASSLAYAGYTF
TRBV5-1	NA	TRBJ2-7	NA	TGCGCCAGCTTTAAGGACAGTGTCTACGAGCAGTACTTC	CASFKDSVYEQYF
TRBV4-2	NA	TRBJ2-3	NA	TGTGCCAGCAGCCCCCTTGGCGGGCGCACAGATACGCAGTATTTT	CASSPLGGRTDTQYF